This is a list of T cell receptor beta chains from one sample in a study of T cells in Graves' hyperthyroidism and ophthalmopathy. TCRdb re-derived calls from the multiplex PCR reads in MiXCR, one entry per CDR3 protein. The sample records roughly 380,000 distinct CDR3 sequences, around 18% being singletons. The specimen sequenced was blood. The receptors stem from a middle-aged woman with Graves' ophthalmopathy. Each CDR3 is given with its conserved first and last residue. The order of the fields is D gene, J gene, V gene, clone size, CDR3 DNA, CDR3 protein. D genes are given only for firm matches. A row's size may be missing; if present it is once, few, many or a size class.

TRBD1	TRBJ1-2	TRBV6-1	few	TGTGCCAGCAGAAGAGACAGGGCAACTGGTGGCTACACCTTC	CASRRDRATGGYTF
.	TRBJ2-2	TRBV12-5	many	TGTGCTAGTGGTCCCTCCAACGACTACACCGGGGAGCTGTTTTTT	CASGPSNDYTGELFF
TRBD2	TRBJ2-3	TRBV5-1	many	TGCGCCAGCAGCTTGGCGAACGGGAGGCTAGATACGCAGTATTTT	CASSLANGRLDTQYF
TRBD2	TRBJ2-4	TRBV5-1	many	TGCGCCAGCAGCCAGGGACTAGCGGGAGTGAACATTCAGTACTTC	CASSQGLAGVNIQYF
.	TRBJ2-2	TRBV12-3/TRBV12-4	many	TGTGCCAGCAGTCCGACATCGGGCAGCGGGGAGCTGTTTTTT	CASSPTSGSGELFF
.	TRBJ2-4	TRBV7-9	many	TGTGCCAGCAGCCCTTTCGTGGAAGCCAAAAACATTCAGTACTTC	CASSPFVEAKNIQYF
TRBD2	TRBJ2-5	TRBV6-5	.	TGTGCCAGCAGTTACGCTACTAGCGGGAGTGAGACCCAGTACTTC	CASSYATSGSETQYF
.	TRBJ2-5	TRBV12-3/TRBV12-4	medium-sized	TGTGCCAGCAGTCTTCAAGAGACCCAGTACTTC	CASSLQETQYF
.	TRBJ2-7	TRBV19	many	TGTGCCAGTAAGTCCCCTAACTACGAGCAGTACTTC	CASKSPNYEQYF
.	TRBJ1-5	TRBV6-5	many	TGTGCCAGCAGACGACAGTACAATCAGCCCCAGCATTTT	CASRRQYNQPQHF
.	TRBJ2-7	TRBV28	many	TGTGCCAGCAGTCCTGCCGGGACCCTGAACTACGAGCAGTACTTC	CASSPAGTLNYEQYF
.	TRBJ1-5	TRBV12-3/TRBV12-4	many	TGTGCCAGCAGTTTACAGACGAACCAGCCCCAGCATTTT	CASSLQTNQPQHF
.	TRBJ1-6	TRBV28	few	TGTGCCAGCAGTTGGCAGCTAAATTCACCCCTCCACTTT	CASSWQLNSPLHF
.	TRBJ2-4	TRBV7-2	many	TGTGCCAGCAGCTTAGGCGGATCCCAAAACATTCAGTACTTC	CASSLGGSQNIQYF
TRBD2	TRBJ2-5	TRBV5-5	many	TGTGCCAGCAGCTTGCCTCGGGGTAGAGTGGGAGGGGTACAAGAGACCCAGTACTTC	CASSLPRGRVGGVQETQYF
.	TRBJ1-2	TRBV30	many	TGTGCCTGGAGTGTACTGGATGGCTACACCTTC	CAWSVLDGYTF
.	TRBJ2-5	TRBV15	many	TGTGCCACCACATCGGGTACGGAGACCCAGTACTTC	CATTSGTETQYF
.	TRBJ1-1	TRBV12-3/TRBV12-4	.	TGTGCCAGCAGTATTCCCGGGACATCCACTGAAGCTTTCTTT	CASSIPGTSTEAFF
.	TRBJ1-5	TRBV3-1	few	TGTGCCAGCAGCCAAGATAGTAGGGTAGGGCAGCCCCAGCATTTT	CASSQDSRVGQPQHF
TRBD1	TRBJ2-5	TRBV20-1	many	TGCAGTGCCATAAGGGACAGACAGACCCAGTACTTC	CSAIRDRQTQYF
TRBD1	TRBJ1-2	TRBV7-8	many	TGTGCCAGCAGCTCGGGACAGGGATTCTACTATGGCTACACCTTC	CASSSGQGFYYGYTF
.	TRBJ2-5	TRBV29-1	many	TGCAGCGGGTCCATTGGGGGGGAGACCCAGTACTTC	CSGSIGGETQYF